This TCR beta chain appears in the sequencing data of a study of response to subunit inactivated influenza vaccine. Study-level points and caveats: The authors offered the suggestion that each seasonal influenza vaccination recruits few new T cells.

A single record per CDR3 protein comes from TCRdb applying MiXCR to the RT-PCR reads. The repertoire holds 700,000 to 900,000 distinct CDR3 sequences, with 21% as singletons. This clonotype was counted a few times. Its target is not known. CDR3 length equals 16 residues. Trimming removed 0 bases from V and 0 bases from J, with 11 bases in between. The germline V gene has CDR1 DFQATT and CDR2 SNEGSKA (reference sequence). The chain carries TRBV20-1 and TRBJ2-2, with D possibly being TRBD1 or TRBD2 (5 bases each). This clonotype was sampled from a man aged 50 to 60 who received an inactivated influenza vaccine. The material sequenced was PBMCs from blood, taken 4 to 6 days after vaccination. CDR3 nucleotides: TGCAGTGCTAGAGAAAGAACGGGGCCGAACACCGGGGAGCTGTTTTTT. This encodes CSARERTGPNTGELFF.